This T cell receptor (beta chain) was recovered during a study of CD8+ T cells in alopecia areata. Sequencing templates came from extracted RNA that was reverse transcribed into cDNA. TCRdb's copy holds only in-frame clones and misses some; the assay was immunoSEQ multiplex PCR. This sample has around 290,000 clones, each found more than once. Germline CDR1 reads NSQYPW; CDR2 reads LRSPGD (reference sequence). The CDR3 has 13 residues. The pooled cutaneous lymph node cells were sorted using several markers (CD4, CD8alpha, NKG2D, NKG2ACE and others). Broader study findings: Against the mouse data, patients shared TCRs less clearly, possibly for HLA reasons. Higher clonality and more expanded CD8+ clones appeared in lesional than normal scalp. Scalp data also include sequences from resident alphabeta T cells of normal skin.

This clone was seen ten or more times. Its target is unknown. Germline and genes here are mouse. The read ends 4 residues before the CDR3 terminus; that terminus is restored from the germline J gene. Other DNA sequences in this specimen translate into the identical CDR3. The sequence was collected from a C3H/HeJ mouse with alopecia areata. Strain haplotype at MHC: H2-k. The genes are TRBV1 and TRBJ2-1; a weak D match, TRBD1 (6 bases). The sequencing sample was made of CD4+ T cells sorted from a lymph node. The sequenced CDR3 bases are TGCACCTGCAGTGCAGGTCAGGGGGCT. This codes for CTCSAGQGA. The full CDR3 protein is CTCSAGQGAEQFF.